A single sample gave rise to the 21 T cell receptor beta chains below, sequenced in a study of shared clonotypes between healthy human individuals. TCRdb's copy holds only in-frame clones and misses some; the assay was immunoSEQ multiplex PCR. The sample shows 75,000 to 100,000 clones, approximately 44% of them seen only once. The sequenced material came from PBMCs. The receptors were gathered from a woman in her thirties or forties in good health. Some clones in this sample may be carry-over from other donors' samples.

The chain uses TRBV5-4 and TRBJ2-5; 11 nucleotides align to TRBD2. TRBJ2-7 explains the end of the DNA better; the J call may be wrong. CDR3 length: 15 residues. Germline V gene data show CDR1 as SGHNT and CDR2 as YYREEE (reference sequence). Here the CDR3 reads CASSLTSGSQYEQYF. The CDR3 region has the DNA TGTGCCAGCAGCTTGACTAGCGGGAGTCAGTACGAGCAGTACTTC.

This clone has more than one count but fewer than ten. One base separates it from a far larger clone, so it is likely a read error. Other DNA sequences in this sample translate to the same CDR3. The rearrangement links TRBV2 to TRBJ1-4, with TRBD1 as a possible D gene (5 bases). Germline values: CDR1 SNHLY, CDR2 FYNNEI. The CDR3 is made up of 11 amino acids. The CDR3 DNA follows: TGTGCTAGTCAGGGTTATGAAAAACTGTTTTTT. Translating it yields CASQGYEKLFF.

This clone occurred a few times. The chain uses TRBV10-3 and TRBJ1-1, with a weak D call TRBD1 (5 bases). This CDR3 is 17 amino acids long. V lost 2 bases and J 1 base, leaving 17 bases between the germline ends. CDR1 ENHRY and CDR2 SYGVKD come from the germline V gene. This CDR3 reads CAISETQGGGPNTEAFF. The CDR3 DNA reads TGTGCCATCAGTGAGACCCAAGGTGGGGGTCCGAACACTGAAGCTTTCTTT.

Ten or more counts support this clone. The chain links TRBV4-3 to TRBJ1-4, with D maybe TRBD1 (6 bases). Germline V CDR1 and CDR2: LGHNA, YSLEER. The CDR3 is 14 amino acids. Trimming removed 1 base from V and 10 bases from J, with 13 bases in between. CDR3 nucleotide sequence: TGCGCCAGCAGCCAAGTGACCTCACAGGGAAAACTGTTTTTT. It specifies CASSQVTSQGKLFF.

This clone was recorded only once. The gene calls are TRBV7-3 and TRBJ2-3; D is ambiguous. CDR1 and CDR2 (germline): SGHTA, FQGTGA. The CDR3 consists of 13 residues. The V gene lost 5 bases and the J gene lost 2 bases, with 8 bases spanning the gap. CDR3 nucleotide sequence: TGTGCCAGCAGCCCCCCAATCACAGATACGCAGTATTTT. It codes for CASSPPITDTQYF.

This clone was detected a few times. This rearrangement joins TRBV29-1 to TRBJ1-3; 7 bases match TRBD1. The CDR3 is 16 residues long. The ends lost 2 bases at V and 0 bases at J; junction bases unmatched: 7. The germline CDR1 and CDR2 sequences are SQVTM and ANQGSEA. In nucleotides, the CDR3 is TGCAGCGTTGAAACGGGACAGCGGTTCTCTGGAAACACCATATATTTT. Its translation is CSVETGQRFSGNTIYF.

This clone was seen ten or more times. This chain links TRBV2 with TRBJ1-5; maybe TRBD1 (6 bases). Trimming cost V 1 base and J 5 bases, with 9 bases left between them. The germline V gene encodes CDR1 SNHLY and CDR2 FYNNEI. The CDR3 length is 14 residues. This CDR3 reads CASSEGGGHQPQHF. The CDR3 region has the DNA TGTGCCAGCAGTGAAGGCGGGGGGCATCAGCCCCAGCATTTT.

This chain's CDR3 is CASSQVAGSYEQYF. CDR3 coding DNA: TGCGCCAGCAGCCAAGTAGCGGGTTCCTACGAGCAGTACTTC. The chain links TRBV4-1 to TRBJ2-7, with TRBD2 identical over 7 bases. Germline V gene data show CDR1 as MGHRA and CDR2 as YSYEKL. CDR3 size: 14 residues. The ends lost 1 base at V and 1 base at J; junction bases unmatched: 1.

This clone was counted only a few times. This chain links TRBV6-5 with TRBJ1-1, with a possible D match to TRBD1 (6 bases). V dropped 7 bases and J dropped 5 bases, with 17 bases sitting between them. Germline lookup yields CDR1 MNHEY and CDR2 SVGAGI. The CDR3 loop spans 14 amino acids. The CDR3 DNA follows: TGTGCCAGCACCTCGAGGGGGACGGCGACTGAAGCTTTCTTT. Its translation is CASTSRGTATEAFF.

The chain uses TRBV13 and TRBJ2-5; no reliable D call. The V gene lost 0 bases and the J gene lost 5 bases, with 19 bases spanning the gap. The CDR3 consists of 17 residues. CDR1 and CDR2 from the germline V gene are PRHDT and FYEKMQ (reference sequence). For the CDR3, the DNA is TGTGCCAGCAGCTTAGGCGGACCTAGTGTGGGGTCGGAGACCCAGTACTTC. Translated, it gives CASSLGGPSVGSETQYF.

This clone has only one observation. This chain links TRBV28 with TRBJ2-7, with D unclear. With 4 bases removed from V and 4 bases from J, the gap between germline ends came to 20 bases. This CDR3 region has 16 residues. The germline gives CDR1 MDHEN, CDR2 SYDVKM. The CDR3 loop reads CASSSADRKGVYEQYF. The CDR3 DNA follows: TGTGCCAGCAGTTCCGCGGATCGAAAGGGTGTGTACGAGCAGTACTTC. The full variable domain, rest sourced from reference TRBV28 and TRBJ2-7, is DVKVTQSSRYLVKRTGEKVFLECVQDMDHENMFWYRQDPGLGLRLIYFSYDVKMKEKGDIPEGYSVSREKKERFSLILESASTNQTSMYLCASSSADRKGVYEQYFGPGTRLTVT.

This rearrangement joins TRBV11-2 to TRBJ2-1, with D possibly TRBD1 on 5 matching bases. V was clipped by 1 base and J by 4 bases, with 17 bases between them. The germline CDR1 and CDR2 sequences are SGHAT and FQNNGV. The CDR3 loop spans 17 amino acids. Written as DNA, the CDR3 is TGTGCCAGCAGCTTAGTAGGTAGGGCAAAGGGGTACAATGAGCAGTTCTTC. Translation: CASSLVGRAKGYNEQFF.

As regards this clone: Being one base from a much bigger clone, this may be a read error. V is TRBV7-9 and J is TRBJ1-1, with D tentatively TRBD1 (5 bases). This CDR3 has 15 amino acids. CDR1 SEHNR and CDR2 FQNEAQ come from the germline V gene (reference sequence). The ends were cut back, 5 bases at V and 1 base at J, with 14 bases in the middle. CDR3 amino acids: CASSQGTLQNTEAFF. CDR3 bases: TGTGCCAGCAGCCAAGGGACGCTGCAGAACACTGAAGCTTTCTTT.

This clone was detected many times. CDR3 in amino acids: CASSLGDPYEQYF. CDR3 nucleotide sequence: TGTGCCAGCAGCTTGGGCGACCCCTACGAGCAGTACTTC. The V gene is TRBV7-9, the J gene TRBJ2-7, with D hard to call. The CDR3 spans 13 residues. The germline gives CDR1 SEHNR, CDR2 FQNEAQ (reference sequence). V lost 3 bases and J 2 bases, leaving 8 bases between the germline ends.

This clone has more than one count but fewer than ten. V is TRBV28 and J is TRBJ1-5; D ambiguous. This CDR3 spans 15 amino acids. Trimming shortened V by 7 bases and J by 0 bases, and 13 bases separated the two germline ends. Germline CDR1 reads MDHEN; CDR2 reads SYDVKM. CDR3 sequence (DNA): TGTGCCAGCACCATAAATCCGGGTAGCAATCAGCCCCAGCATTTT. It codes for CASTINPGSNQPQHF.

This clone was recorded many times. This sequence joins TRBV2 and TRBJ2-1; possibly TRBD2 for D (6 bases). With 2 bases removed from V and 6 bases from J, the gap between germline ends came to 14 bases. The germline CDR1 and CDR2 sequences are SNHLY and FYNNEI. This CDR3 spans 15 amino acids. The CDR3 DNA sequence: TGTGCCAGCAGTGAATCCGGGAGAAGGACCAATGAGCAGTTCTTC. Its translation is CASSESGRRTNEQFF.

For this clone: A far larger clone is one nucleotide away, so this likely arose from a read error. The chain has TRBV1 and TRBJ2-5; TRBD2 is the table's D call, not checked against the DNA. The tail of the sequence fits TRBJ2-7 better, so the J call may be wrong. TRBV1 is shown as a pseudogene. The CDR3 length is 12 residues. As DNA, the CDR3 is TGCACCAGCGGCCATCCCATAGCCGAGCAGTACTTC. It codes for CTSGHPIAEQYF.

The rearrangement joins TRBV30 to TRBJ2-3; D gene uncertain. Trimming took 0 bases from V and 2 from J, leaving 12 bases between them. This CDR3 region has 15 residues. The germline V gene has CDR1 GTSNPN and CDR2 SVGIG (reference sequence). The CDR3 region is CAWSVTTPNTDTQYF. Here the CDR3 DNA reads TGTGCCTGGAGTGTAACTACCCCGAACACAGATACGCAGTATTTT.

This clone came up once. A read error may account for a junction end that differs from germline. The chain uses TRBV6-4 and TRBJ2-3; 13 bases align to TRBD2. The CDR3 extends over 16 amino acids. Germline V CDR1 and CDR2: MRHNA, SNTAGT. DNA for the CDR3: TGTGCCAGCAGTGCGGAGGGACTAGCGGGATCAGATACGCGGTATTTT. Amino acids: CASSAEGLAGSDTRYF.

With regard to this clone: A read error may produce the germline difference seen at one junction end. Other DNA sequences in this specimen translate into the identical CDR3. The genes are TRBV30 and TRBJ2-1; D tentatively fits TRBD1 or TRBD2 (5 bases each). CDR3 length: 13 residues. CDR1 and CDR2 (germline): GTSNPN, SVGIG (reference sequence). The CDR3 sequence is CAWTGSSYNEQFF. The DNA of the CDR3 is TGTGCCTGGACAGGGAGCTCCTACAACGAGCAGTTCTTC.

With respect to this clone: A read error may explain this, as a much larger clone is one base away. The sample contains more than one DNA sequence encoding this CDR3. CDR3 sequence reads: CASSLVGSETQYF. CDR3 in DNA: TGTGCCAGCAGCTTAGTAGGTTCGGAGACCCAGTACTTC. The genes are TRBV7-2 and TRBJ2-5; D is unclear. V lost 1 base, J lost 5 bases, and 8 bases lay in between. The V gene's germline CDR1 is SGHTA and CDR2 FQGNSA. This CDR3 has 13 residues.